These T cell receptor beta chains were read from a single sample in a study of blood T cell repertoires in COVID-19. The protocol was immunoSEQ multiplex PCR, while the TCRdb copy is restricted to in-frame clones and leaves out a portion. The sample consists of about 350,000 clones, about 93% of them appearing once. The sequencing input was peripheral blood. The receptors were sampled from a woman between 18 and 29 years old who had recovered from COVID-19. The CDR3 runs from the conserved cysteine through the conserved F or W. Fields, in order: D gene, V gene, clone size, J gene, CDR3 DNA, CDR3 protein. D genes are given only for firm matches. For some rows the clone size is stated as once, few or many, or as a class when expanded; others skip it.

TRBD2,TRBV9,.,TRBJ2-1,TGTGCCAGCAGCCCAGCAGGGACTAGCGGGAGGACACAGCAGTTCTTC,CASSPAGTSGRTQQFF
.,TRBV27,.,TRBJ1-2,TGTGCCAGCAGTCCAAAACCTGGACAGTATGGCTACACCTTC,CASSPKPGQYGYTF
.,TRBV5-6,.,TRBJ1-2,TGTGCCAGCAGCTTGGCCGGGCGGGAACTCTATGGCTACACCTTC,CASSLAGRELYGYTF
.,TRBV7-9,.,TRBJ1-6,TGTGCCAGCAGCCTTGCTCCGGGGACTCTCCACTTT,CASSLAPGTLHF
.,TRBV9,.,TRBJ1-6,TGTGCCTCAGGGGAGGGAAGGGGCAATTCACCCCTCCACTTT,CASGEGRGNSPLHF
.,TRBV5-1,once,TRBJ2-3,TGCGCCAGCAGCTTGGGAGGGACATCTAGCACAGATACGCAGTATTTT,CASSLGGTSSTDTQYF
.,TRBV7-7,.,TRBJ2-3,TGTGCCAGCAGCTTAGCTGGGCCCACAGATACGCAGTATTTT,CASSLAGPTDTQYF
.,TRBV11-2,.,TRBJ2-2,TGTGCCAGCAGCCCACAGGGACCGAACACCGGGGAGCTGTTTTTT,CASSPQGPNTGELFF
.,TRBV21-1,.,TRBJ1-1,TGTGCCAGCAGCGGACAGGGGGCGCGGTATGATCCTGAAGCTTTCTTT,CASSGQGARYDPEAFF
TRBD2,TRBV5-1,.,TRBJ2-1,TGCGCCAGCAGCTTGGTCACTAGCGCCCTTAACAATGAGCAGTTCTTC,CASSLVTSALNNEQFF
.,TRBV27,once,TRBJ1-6,TGTGCCAGCAGTCCTCGACAGGAACATTACTATAATTCACCCCTCCACTTT,CASSPRQEHYYNSPLHF
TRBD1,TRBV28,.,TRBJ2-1,TGTGCCAGCAGGGTGACAGGGCCGACAAACAATGAGCAGTTCTTC,CASRVTGPTNNEQFF
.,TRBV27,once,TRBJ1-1,TGTGCCAGCACTTCGGGGGGAAGAGAAGCTTTCTTT,CASTSGGREAFF
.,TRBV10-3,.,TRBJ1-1,TGTGCCATCAGTGGTGGGGCAGTGTCGGACGCTTTCTTT,CAISGGAVSDAFF
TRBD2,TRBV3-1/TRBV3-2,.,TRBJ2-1,TGTGCCAGCAGCCGACTAGGCGGGGGCTCCTACAATGAGCAGTTCTTC,CASSRLGGGSYNEQFF
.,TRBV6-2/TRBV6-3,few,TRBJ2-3,TGTGCCAGCAGCCGAGGGGGGGTTCGTACAGATACGCAGTATTTT,CASSRGGVRTDTQYF
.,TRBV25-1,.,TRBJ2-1,TGTGCCAGCAGTCAGGTATTCAATGAGCAGTTCTTC,CASSQVFNEQFF
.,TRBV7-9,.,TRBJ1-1,TGTGCCAGCAGCCTCCGGAGCGGCGAAGCTTTCTTT,CASSLRSGEAFF
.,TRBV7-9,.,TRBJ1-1,TGTGCCAGCAGCTTAGATGAAGGGCAGGGGGCTTTCTTT,CASSLDEGQGAFF
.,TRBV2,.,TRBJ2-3,TGTGCCAGCAGTGAAGAGGGAGGCCACGGGGGTACGCAGTATTTT,CASSEEGGHGGTQYF
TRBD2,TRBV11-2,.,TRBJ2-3,TGTGCCAGCAGCAACCGACTAGCGGGAGCAGATACGCAGTATTTT,CASSNRLAGADTQYF
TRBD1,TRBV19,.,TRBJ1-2,TGTGCCAGTAGTATCGGGACAGCCTATGGCTACACCTTC,CASSIGTAYGYTF
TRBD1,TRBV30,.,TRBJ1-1,TGTGCCTTACTCAGGGGGCGGAATCCTGAAGCTTTCTTT,CALLRGRNPEAFF
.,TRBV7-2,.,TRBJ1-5,TGTGCCAGCAGCTTAGCGCGGGATCAGCCCCAGCATTTT,CASSLARDQPQHF
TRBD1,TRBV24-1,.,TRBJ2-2,TGTGCCACCAGTGATTCACACGGGACAGGTTTGAACACCGGGGAGCTGTTTTTT,CATSDSHGTGLNTGELFF
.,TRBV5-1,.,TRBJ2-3,TGCGCCAGCCGTCTAGCTCCTACAGATACGCAGTATTTT,CASRLAPTDTQYF
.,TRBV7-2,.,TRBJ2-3,TGTGCCAGCAGCTCCCCTCGGGGACTGGTAGCGGATACGCAGTATTTT,CASSSPRGLVADTQYF
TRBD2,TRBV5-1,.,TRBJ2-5,TGCGCCAGCAGCCCTGGAGGACTAGCGGGACAAGAGACCCAGTACTTC,CASSPGGLAGQETQYF
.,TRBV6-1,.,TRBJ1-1,TGTGCCAGCAGTGAATACAAGAGGGCTTCGAGGGTCACTGAAGCTTTCTTT,CASSEYKRASRVTEAFF
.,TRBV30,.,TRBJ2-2,TGTGCCTGGAGTGAGAAATCCAGGGCGAACACCGGGGAGCTGTTTTTT,CAWSEKSRANTGELFF